The entry below describes one T cell receptor (beta chain). This clonotype was counted a few times. It lacks a known antigen. Qualities for individual bases were not recorded, and no much larger clone is one base off. This sample is part of a study of T cell repertoires in cytomegalovirus infection (dated by TCRdb to about 2019). With regard to the full study: Alongside well-studied HLA-B-restricted epitopes, the peptide stimulations were aimed at recently identified HLA-C-restricted CMV epitopes, whose presentation resists viral immunomodulation. Donor HLA type was relevant to the analysis, as public TCR beta signatures indicated carriage of CMV infection together with the matching HLA type.

Reads for this sample came from an Illumina HiSeq 1500. TCRdb handled the public reads itself, with Q25 trimming in fastp and clone calling in MiXCR, and kept productive beta chains. A single entry per CDR3 protein holds the most common genes and DNA from its merged rows. In this sample the table shows approximately 500,000 distinct CDR3 sequences, 25% to 35% of which occur a single time. The ten largest clonotypes hold 17% of the sample. What the authors observed across the whole study: Carriers of CMV infection plus the relevant HLA type were discriminated by the cumulative frequency of public TCR beta family members in the study cohort and in an independent roughly 370-donor cohort. The ex vivo response was dominated by HLA-C-restricted CMV-specific TCR beta clonotypes, and the single most frequent clonotype in two of eight donors was supplied by these HLA-C-restricted clonotypes.

The germline ends are 14 bases apart after V is trimmed by 1 base and J by 5 bases. The CDR3 runs 15 residues from the cysteine to the phenylalanine. Just CDR3 DNA is preserved here, 45 bases in frame from base 1. The germline V gene provides CDR1 SGHTA and CDR2 FQGNSA. The treatment or condition label for this specimen denotes: in vitro stimulation with specific CMV peptide epitopes to enrich CMV-specific T cells. The TCR sequence derives from a human donor in good health (CMV status not recorded). Some clones in this sample may be carry-over from other donors' samples. Material: cultured PBMCs, obtained from culture after CMV antigen stimulation. The rearrangement joined TRBV7-2 to TRBJ1-1, with TRBD1 as a weak D call on 6 bases. CDR3 loop: CASSLDRAGRTEAFF. The DNA reads as follows: TGTGCCAGCAGCTTAGACAGGGCTGGGAGGACTGAAGCTTTCTTT.